One sample yielded the 21 T cell receptor beta chains listed below, sequenced in a study of cytomegalovirus exposure and HLA in healthy donors. PCR employed 60 Vbeta and 13 Jbeta primers. Sequencing used immunoSEQ multiplex PCR; TCRdb keeps in-frame clones, though not all of them. The sample lists 100,000 to 120,000 clones, over 65% occurring once. Sequencing was performed on PBMCs. The receptors were sampled from a woman under 30 in good health and CMV-seronegative.

CDR3 in amino acids: CASPYEQYF. The CDR3 DNA reads TGTGCCAGCCCGTACGAGCAGTACTTC. The chain links TRBV28 to TRBJ2-7, with D unclear. V lost 8 bases to trimming and J lost 4 bases, with 3 bases between them. The CDR3 contains 9 residues. Germline CDR1 is MDHEN and CDR2 is SYDVKM.

The chain uses TRBV19 and TRBJ1-4; perhaps TRBD1 as D (5 bases). CDR3 size: 14 residues. The germline V gene encodes CDR1 LNHDA and CDR2 SQIVND (reference sequence). V shed 3 bases and J shed 4 bases, with 9 bases lying between them. The CDR3 reads CASSIGGFNEKLFF. The CDR3 DNA reads as TGTGCCAGTAGTATTGGGGGGTTTAATGAAAAACTGTTTTTT. The whole variable domain, remainder taken from reference TRBV19 and TRBJ1-4, is DGGITQSPKYLFRKEGQNVTLSCEQNLNHDAMYWYRQDPGQGLRLIYYSQIVNDFQKGDIAEGYSVSREKKESFPLTVTSAQKNPTAFYLCASSIGGFNEKLFFGSGTQLSVL.

This chain uses TRBV19 with TRBJ2-7; 9 bases map to TRBD1. The CDR3 contains 15 residues. V lost 4 bases, J lost 3 bases, and 7 bases stayed unmatched. Germline V gene data show CDR1 as LNHDA and CDR2 as SQIVND (reference sequence). The DNA of the CDR3 is TGTGCCAGTAGTACAACCGGGACAGGGCGCTACGAGCAGTACTTC. This sequence encodes CASSTTGTGRYEQYF. Complete variable domain (other parts from reference TRBV19 and TRBJ2-7): DGGITQSPKYLFRKEGQNVTLSCEQNLNHDAMYWYRQDPGQGLRLIYYSQIVNDFQKGDIAEGYSVSREKKESFPLTVTSAQKNPTAFYLCASSTTGTGRYEQYFGPGTRLTVT.

This clone has only a few counts. V usage is TRBV2 and J usage is TRBJ1-5; the D is unclear. V shed 6 bases and J shed 2 bases, with 8 bases lying between them. Germline V gene lookup returns CDR1 SNHLY and CDR2 FYNNEI. The CDR3 is made up of 13 amino acids. The DNA for the CDR3 is TGTGCCAGCAGGGCCGCGGGCAATCAGCCCCAGCATTTT. This encodes CASRAAGNQPQHF.

The gene calls are TRBV5-1 and TRBJ1-4; D remains ambiguous. The CDR3 is 13 amino acids. The germline V gene encodes CDR1 SGHRS and CDR2 YFSETQ. V was pared by 4 bases and J by 6 bases, with 10 bases between. CDR3 DNA: TGCGCCAGCAGCCCCAGGCCGGATGAAAAACTGTTTTTT. Translation gives CASSPRPDEKLFF.

The V gene is TRBV5-1, the J gene TRBJ2-5; weak D call: TRBD2 (5 bases). The DNA matches TRBJ2-7 better at its end, which makes the J call doubtful. The germline CDR1 and CDR2 sequences are SGHRS and YFSETQ. The CDR3 extends over 12 amino acids. The CDR3 protein is CASSPGIYEQYF. The CDR3 coding sequence is TGCGCCAGCAGCCCCGGGATCTACGAGCAGTACTTC.

This clone was observed a few times. The chain links TRBV27 to TRBJ1-2, with D hard to call. V was shortened by 5 bases and J by 3 bases, with 10 bases between the two germline ends. The germline CDR1 and CDR2 sequences are MNHEY and SMNVEV (reference sequence). The CDR3 is 13 residues long. This CDR3 is CASSNVGDYGYTF. CDR3 DNA sequence: TGTGCCAGCAGTAACGTTGGAGACTATGGCTACACCTTC.

This chain connects TRBV5-4 to TRBJ2-7; 9 bases are shared with TRBD1. This CDR3 region has 13 residues. V shed 4 bases and J 6 bases; nucleotides not matched to a gene: 5. CDR1 SGHNT and CDR2 YYREEE come from the germline V gene (reference sequence). The CDR3: CASSRDRAVEQYF. CDR3 nucleotides: TGTGCCAGCAGCCGGGACAGGGCGGTCGAGCAGTACTTC.

This chain links TRBV7-9 with TRBJ1-5; D not resolved. The CDR3 is made up of 16 amino acids. CDR1 and CDR2 from the germline V gene are SEHNR and FQNEAQ (reference sequence). Trimming left V 4 bases short and J 7 bases short, with 20 bases between. In nucleotides, the CDR3 is TGTGCCAGCAGCTCCGAAGATGACCCTCCGAGGCAGCCCCAGCATTTT. Residues: CASSSEDDPPRQPQHF.

The J gene is TRBJ2-5, the V gene TRBV5-1; 11 bases are shared with TRBD2. CDR1 is SGHRS and CDR2 is YFSETQ in the germline V gene. The trim removed 3 bases at V and 0 bases at J, leaving 7 bases unmatched. The CDR3 extends over 17 amino acids. In nucleotides, the CDR3 is TGCGCCAGCAGCTGGGGACTAGCGGCGGTGTACCAAGAGACCCAGTACTTC. Its protein product is CASSWGLAAVYQETQYF.

The J gene is TRBJ1-1, the V gene TRBV30; D is unclear. This CDR3 is built from 15 residues. The germline V gene encodes CDR1 GTSNPN and CDR2 SVGIG (reference sequence). Trimming took off 2 bases at V and 1 base at J, with 14 bases between the two ends. In DNA, the CDR3 is TGTGCCTGGAGTTCCTCATTTACACGGAACACTGAAGCTTTCTTT. It yields the protein CAWSSSFTRNTEAFF.

V and J are TRBV4-3 and TRBJ2-1; 7 bases are shared with TRBD2. Germline V CDR1 and CDR2: LGHNA, YSLEER. This CDR3 is 13 amino acids long. J lost 8 bases, V lost 4 bases, and 5 bases had no gene match. As DNA, the CDR3 is TGCGCCAGCAGCCGGACTAGTCTCCATGAGCAGTTCTTC. This gives the protein CASSRTSLHEQFF.

This sequence joins TRBV28 and TRBJ1-1; no firm D call. Trimming took off 7 bases at V and 3 bases at J, with 15 bases between the two ends. Germline CDR1 reads MDHEN; CDR2 reads SYDVKM. The CDR3 is 14 amino acids. The CDR3 DNA reads TGTGCCAGCACTGAGACGGGTCGGGACACTGAAGCTTTCTTT. Amino acid sequence: CASTETGRDTEAFF.

The gene calls are TRBV19 and TRBJ2-1, with TRBD2 as a possible D gene (5 bases). The CDR3 runs 16 residues. Germline V CDR1 and CDR2: LNHDA, SQIVND (reference sequence). V was cut by 2 bases and J by 1 base, with 12 bases left in between. CDR3 in DNA: TGTGCCAGTAGTATATTGGCGGGCCCGTCCTACAATGAGCAGTTCTTC. Protein: CASSILAGPSYNEQFF.

The chain joins TRBV6-5 to TRBJ2-1, with 8 bases identical to TRBD2. V dropped 5 bases and J dropped 2; count of bases not matched to a gene: 2. This CDR3 spans 14 amino acids. The V gene's germline CDR1 is MNHEY and CDR2 SVGAGI. The CDR3 sequence is CASSLAGPYNEQFF. CDR3 DNA: TGTGCCAGCAGTCTAGCGGGTCCCTACAATGAGCAGTTCTTC.

V gene TRBV6-5 combines with J gene TRBJ1-5, with D maybe TRBD1 (6 bases). CDR1 is MNHEY and CDR2 is SVGAGI in the germline V gene. The CDR3 has 16 residues. Trimming removed 0 bases from V and 1 base from J, with 10 bases in between. Here the CDR3 reads CASSYSRGGSNQPQHF. The CDR3 nucleotides read TGTGCCAGCAGTTACTCGAGGGGGGGAAGCAATCAGCCCCAGCATTTT.

J is TRBJ2-7 and V is TRBV10-3, with 7 bases matching TRBD2. Germline CDR1 reads ENHRY; CDR2 reads SYGVKD. V was pared by 2 bases and J by 3 bases, with 4 bases of the junction left unmatched. The CDR3 loop spans 14 amino acids. CDR3 nucleotides: TGTGCCATCAGTGAGGGACTAGGATACTACGAGCAGTACTTC. Protein: CAISEGLGYYEQYF.

The chain has TRBV7-2 and TRBJ2-2; 9 bases line up with TRBD2. CDR3 length equals 16 residues. V trimming: 5 bases; J trimming: 1 base; junction bases outside the gene matches: 5. Germline lookup yields CDR1 SGHTA and CDR2 FQGNSA. CDR3 nucleotides: TGTGCCAGCAGCCTCCGACTAGCGGTGAACACCGGGGAGCTGTTTTTT. Its protein product is CASSLRLAVNTGELFF.

The CDR3 spells CAWSSGGDQPQHF. The CDR3 DNA sequence: TGTGCCTGGAGTTCAGGAGGGGATCAGCCCCAGCATTTT. The V and J genes are TRBV30 and TRBJ1-5, with a possible D match to TRBD1 (5 bases). The CDR3 has 13 amino acids. The germline V gene encodes CDR1 GTSNPN and CDR2 SVGIG (reference sequence). V was trimmed by 2 bases and J by 5 bases, leaving 10 bases between them.

The chain joins TRBV28 to TRBJ2-1, with 11 bases identical to TRBD2. Germline V CDR1 and CDR2: MDHEN, SYDVKM. The CDR3 runs 14 residues. J lost 4 bases, V lost 6 bases, and 2 bases had no gene match. The CDR3: CASRLAGGYNEQFF. The CDR3 region has the DNA TGTGCCAGCAGGCTAGCGGGGGGTTACAATGAGCAGTTCTTC.

The chain recombines TRBV7-2 with TRBJ1-6; D gene unclear. V was cut by 1 base and J by 4 bases, with 8 bases left in between. The CDR3 runs 15 residues. Per the germline V gene, CDR1 is SGHTA and CDR2 is FQGNSA. Here the CDR3 reads CASSLVVSYNSPLHF. In DNA, the CDR3 is TGTGCCAGCAGCTTAGTGGTCAGTTATAATTCACCCCTCCACTTT.